The 17 T cell receptor beta chains presented below share a single source sample, sequenced in a study of identical twins. TCRdb re-derived calls from the 5' RACE reads in MiXCR, one entry per CDR3 protein. The sample includes 1,800,000 or so distinct CDR3 sequences, around a third of them seen just once. Specimen: cord blood. These receptors all stem from a newborn girl in good health.

The chain links TRBV20-1 to TRBJ1-2; 8 nucleotides align to TRBD1. V was pared by 5 bases and J by 7 bases, with 6 bases of the junction left unmatched. The CDR3 is made up of 12 amino acids. The germline CDR1 and CDR2 sequences are DFQATT and SNEGSKA (reference sequence). The CDR3 nucleotides are TGCAGTGCTTATCGCAGGGGGCTTGGCTACACCTTC. It encodes CSAYRRGLGYTF.

This clonotype turned up a few times. V gene TRBV2 combines with J gene TRBJ2-1, with D perhaps assigned TRBD1 or TRBD2 (6 bases each). Germline CDR1 and CDR2: SNHLY and FYNNEI. The CDR3 covers 16 residues. The ends were cut back, 4 bases at V and 6 bases at J, with 19 bases in the middle. CDR3 bases: TGTGCCAGCAGTGCCCCGCCCCCCGGGGGCTTCAATGAGCAGTTCTTC. Translating gives CASSAPPPGGFNEQFF.

This clonotype was detected a few times. The V and J genes are TRBV20-1 and TRBJ1-1; unclear D gene. With 1 base removed from V and 1 base from J, the gap between germline ends came to 10 bases. Germline V gene sequence: CDR1 DFQATT, CDR2 SNEGSKA (reference sequence). The length of the CDR3 is 14 residues. This chain's CDR3 is CSARVLWRNTEAFF. CDR3 DNA: TGCAGTGCTAGAGTACTGTGGAGGAACACTGAAGCTTTCTTT.

As for this clonotype: Sequence at one end of the junction differs from germline and may be a read error. V and J are TRBV30 and TRBJ2-1, with 7 bases matching TRBD1. The CDR3 length is 12 residues. CDR1 GTSNPN and CDR2 SVGIG come from the germline V gene (reference sequence). The CDR3 DNA sequence: TGTGCCTGGTCCACAGGGGACAATGGGCAGTTCTTC. This sequence encodes CAWSTGDNGQFF.

The genes are TRBV5-1 and TRBJ2-3, with a tentative D call TRBD1 (6 bases). Germline CDR1 reads SGHRS; CDR2 reads YFSETQ. The CDR3 runs to 15 residues. V was pared by 0 bases and J by 6 bases, with 14 bases between. The CDR3 spells CASSLASQGLDTQYF. In DNA, the CDR3 is TGCGCCAGCAGCTTGGCCTCCCAGGGGCTGGATACGCAGTATTTT.

This clonotype was counted ten times or more. The rearrangement joins TRBV4-2 to TRBJ2-1; D assignment may be TRBD1 or TRBD2 (6 bases each). CDR1 is LGHNA and CDR2 is YNFKEQ in the germline V gene. Trimming shortened V by 2 bases and J by 5 bases, and 16 bases separated the two germline ends. This CDR3 has 16 amino acids. The chain's CDR3 is CASSQFRGVGHNEQFF. CDR3 in DNA: TGTGCCAGCAGCCAATTTAGGGGGGTGGGGCACAATGAGCAGTTCTTC.

J is TRBJ2-5 and V is TRBV20-1; 7 bases align to TRBD2. The CDR3 is made up of 14 amino acids. V shed 0 bases, J shed 5 bases, and the junction held 6 bases outside the gene matches. Germline lookup yields CDR1 DFQATT and CDR2 SNEGSKA (reference sequence). Here the CDR3 reads CSARDPAGRETQYF. DNA for the CDR3: TGCAGTGCTAGAGATCCAGCGGGAAGGGAGACCCAGTACTTC.

The chain couples TRBV25-1 to TRBJ1-2; D is possibly TRBD1 (6 bases). Per the germline V gene, CDR1 is MGHDK and CDR2 is SYGVNS. The V end lost 9 bases, the J end lost 4 bases, and 12 bases lay between the germline ends. The CDR3 has 12 amino acids. The CDR3, as DNA: TGTGCCAGTCAGGGGCGCACCTATGGCTACACCTTC. Translated: CASQGRTYGYTF.

The chain combines TRBV20-1 with TRBJ2-5, with D uncertain. Trimming removed 6 bases at V and 5 bases at J, with 16 bases between. CDR1 is DFQATT and CDR2 is SNEGSKA in the germline V gene (reference sequence). The CDR3 runs 13 residues. The CDR3 nucleotides read TGCAGTGCAGAAAAGGGTCCGCGGGAGACCCAGTACTTC. Translated, it gives CSAEKGPRETQYF.

J is TRBJ1-2 and V is TRBV5-1; 9 bases align to TRBD1. J gave up 8 bases and V 0 bases, and 5 bases lay outside the gene matches. The CDR3 runs 14 residues. The germline gives CDR1 SGHRS, CDR2 YFSETQ. CDR3 sequence reads: CASSLEQGARGYTF. CDR3 DNA sequence: TGCGCCAGCAGCTTGGAACAGGGGGCGCGGGGCTACACCTTC.

There are a few counts of this clonotype. The genes are TRBV4-2 and TRBJ2-3; 10 nucleotides align to TRBD2. From germline, CDR1 is LGHNA and CDR2 YNFKEQ. This CDR3 contains 14 residues. Trimming removed 2 bases from V and 7 bases from J; junction bases left unmatched: 3. CDR3 in amino acids: CASSQPSGSYTQYF. CDR3 DNA: TGTGCCAGCAGCCAACCTAGCGGGAGTTATACGCAGTATTTT.

This clonotype has only a few counts. The chain has TRBV10-3 and TRBJ2-1; tentatively, D is TRBD1 (6 bases). This CDR3 comprises 12 residues. Germline assignment: CDR1 ENHRY and CDR2 SYGVKD. With 5 bases removed from V and 6 bases from J, the gap between germline ends came to 8 bases. The CDR3 region is CAISPDSNEQFF. The CDR3 DNA follows: TGTGCCATCAGTCCGGACAGCAATGAGCAGTTCTTC.

This clonotype was detected ten times or more. V is TRBV20-1 and J is TRBJ1-2; D remains unclear. Germline values: CDR1 DFQATT, CDR2 SNEGSKA (reference sequence). This CDR3 has 13 residues. The V and J ends lost 2 bases and 6 bases respectively, with 13 bases between them. The DNA for the CDR3 is TGCAGTGCTAGATATGAGCGCGGCCATGGCTACACCTTC. It encodes CSARYERGHGYTF.

This clonotype has only a few counts. The DNA for the CDR3 is TGTGCCAGCACCGGGACGGAGCTAGGGGGCTACACCTTC. This encodes CASTGTELGGYTF. The chain has TRBV6-1 and TRBJ1-2; possibly TRBD1 for D (5 bases). Trimming stripped 7 bases from V and 8 bases from J, with 17 bases between. Germline values: CDR1 MNHNS, CDR2 SASEGT. CDR3 length: 13 amino acids.

This clonotype was recorded once. At one of its ends the junction is not consistent with the germline gene, which may arise from a read error. The rearrangement joins TRBV25-1 to TRBJ2-3, with D perhaps matching TRBD1 or TRBD2 (5 bases each). The germline gives CDR1 MGHDK, CDR2 SYGVNS. The CDR3 consists of 15 residues. The CDR3 DNA reads TGTGCCAGCAGTGAGTTACGGGGCACCGGAGATTCGCAGTATTTT. It is translated as CASSELRGTGDSQYF.

This chain uses TRBV27 with TRBJ2-5; 14 bases align to TRBD2. The germline V gene encodes CDR1 MNHEY and CDR2 SMNVEV (reference sequence). V shed 0 bases and J 3 bases; nucleotides not matched to a gene: 6. This CDR3 has 18 amino acids. As DNA, the CDR3 is TGTGCCAGCAGTTTATCCCCTAGACTAGCGGGAGGGGAAGAGACCCAGTACTTC. Its translation is CASSLSPRLAGGEETQYF.

This clonotype was seen more than once but under ten times. The chain employs TRBV2 and TRBJ1-5, with 8 positions matching TRBD1. The germline gives CDR1 SNHLY, CDR2 FYNNEI. The length of the CDR3 is 15 residues. Trimming removed 2 bases from V and 3 bases from J; junction bases left unmatched: 3. For the CDR3, the DNA is TGTGCCAGCAGTGAATCGGACAGGGACAATCAGCCCCAGCATTTT. This encodes CASSESDRDNQPQHF.